The sequence of this TCR beta chain was determined in a study of beta chain features in type 1 diabetes. In germline, CDR1 is SEHNR, CDR2 FQNEAQ (reference sequence). This CDR3 is 15 amino acids long. The V gene end was trimmed by 0 bases and the J gene end by 6 bases; junction bases not matched to a gene: 2. Expressed TCRB transcripts got sequenced, as all isolated RNA was reverse transcribed. There were 3.5 million to 4.5 million reads on average in the naive, central memory and regulatory T cell samples. Sequencing was performed with immunoSEQ multiplex PCR; in TCRdb, only in-frame clones are kept and a portion is missing. The sample has roughly 130,000 clones; 9.2% are singletons.

The specimen sequenced was central memory CD4+ T cells from blood. The clonotype originates from a man aged 18 to 29 in good health. V and J are TRBV7-9 and TRBJ2-3; TRBD2 matches 11 bases. The CDR3 reads CASSLATSGVDTQYF. CDR3 bases: TGTGCCAGCAGCTTAGCGACTAGCGGGGTGGATACGCAGTATTTT. The entire variable domain, with the rest obtained from reference TRBV7-9 and TRBJ2-3, is as follows: DTGVSQNPRHKITKRGQNVTFRCDPISEHNRLYWYRQTLGQGPEFLTYFQNEAQLEKSRLLSDRFSAERPKGSFSTLEIQRTEQGDSAMYLCASSLATSGVDTQYFGPGTRLTVL.